This is a list of T cell receptor beta chains from one sample in a study of blood T cells in healthy people across ages. From the 5' RACE reads, TCRdb called clonotypes with MiXCR, one entry per CDR3 protein. This sample yields approximately 810,000 distinct CDR3 sequences, of which around 34% are seen a single time; 10% to 15% belongs to the top ten. Sample: blood. These receptors all stem from a young man in good health. CDR3s include the opening cysteine and the closing phenylalanine or tryptophan. D genes are given only for firm matches. Some rows have no size entry. The others give once, few or many, or a class for an expanded clone.

abundance: -; j_gene: TRBJ2-3; d_gene: -; v_gene: TRBV5-1; CDR3aa: CASSPPGTADTQYF; CDR3nt: TGCGCCAGCAGCCCCCCCGGGACGGCGGATACGCAGTATTTT
abundance: few; j_gene: TRBJ2-1; d_gene: -; v_gene: TRBV7-2; CDR3aa: CASSNPREQFF; CDR3nt: TGTGCCAGCAGCAACCCGAGGGAGCAGTTCTTC
abundance: once; j_gene: TRBJ1-6; d_gene: -; v_gene: TRBV21-1; CDR3aa: CASSKVGEGCSPLHF; CDR3nt: TGTGCCAGCAGCAAAGTCGGGGAGGGCTGTTCACCCCTCCACTTT
abundance: -; j_gene: TRBJ1-1; d_gene: TRBD1; v_gene: TRBV20-1; CDR3aa: CSATRGGGLNTEAFF; CDR3nt: TGCAGTGCTACTCGGGGAGGGGGCCTGAACACTGAAGCTTTCTTT
abundance: few; j_gene: TRBJ1-5; d_gene: -; v_gene: TRBV4-1; CDR3aa: CASSHRMGGQSQPQHF; CDR3nt: TGCGCCAGCAGCCACCGGATGGGGGGGCAAAGTCAGCCCCAGCATTTT
abundance: -; j_gene: TRBJ2-1; d_gene: -; v_gene: TRBV20-1; CDR3aa: CSAPRAGLDNEQFF; CDR3nt: TGCAGTGCTCCCCGCGCGGGGCTCGACAATGAGCAGTTCTTC
abundance: -; j_gene: TRBJ2-3; d_gene: -; v_gene: TRBV20-1; CDR3aa: CSAVRQVSSTDTQYF; CDR3nt: TGCAGTGCAGTAAGACAGGTATCTAGCACAGATACGCAGTATTTT
abundance: -; j_gene: TRBJ2-1; d_gene: TRBD1; v_gene: TRBV4-1; CDR3aa: CASNPGPGQGSNEQFF; CDR3nt: TGCGCCAGCAACCCAGGACCGGGACAGGGTTCTAATGAGCAGTTCTTC
abundance: -; j_gene: TRBJ1-1; d_gene: -; v_gene: TRBV7-2; CDR3aa: CASSLYYQNTEAFF; CDR3nt: TGTGCCAGCAGCTTATATTACCAGAACACTGAAGCTTTCTTT
abundance: many; j_gene: TRBJ2-7; d_gene: -; v_gene: TRBV29-1; CDR3aa: CSVSDSRGSYEQYF; CDR3nt: TGCAGCGTTTCGGACAGCCGCGGGTCCTACGAGCAGTACTTC
abundance: -; j_gene: TRBJ2-5; d_gene: -; v_gene: TRBV21-1; CDR3aa: CASSKRGGFGETQYF; CDR3nt: TGTGCCAGCAGCAAAAGGGGAGGGTTTGGGGAGACCCAGTACTTC
abundance: -; j_gene: TRBJ2-5; d_gene: -; v_gene: TRBV5-1; CDR3aa: CASSFGPPPPETQYF; CDR3nt: TGCGCCAGCAGCTTCGGGCCTCCCCCCCCAGAGACCCAGTACTTC
abundance: -; j_gene: TRBJ1-1; d_gene: -; v_gene: TRBV5-1; CDR3aa: CASSFREGLATEAFF; CDR3nt: TGCGCCAGCAGCTTTCGGGAGGGGCTGGCCACTGAAGCTTTCTTT
abundance: -; j_gene: TRBJ2-7; d_gene: -; v_gene: TRBV10-3; CDR3aa: CAISASGGSYEQYF; CDR3nt: TGTGCCATCAGCGCCAGTGGGGGTTCCTACGAGCAGTACTTC
abundance: few; j_gene: TRBJ2-6; d_gene: -; v_gene: TRBV24-1; CDR3aa: CATSDPIVGSGANVLTF; CDR3nt: TGTGCCACCAGTGATCCGATAGTAGGCTCTGGGGCCAACGTCCTGACTTTC
abundance: -; j_gene: TRBJ1-1; d_gene: TRBD1; v_gene: TRBV6-5; CDR3aa: CASSQRRTGGTAFF; CDR3nt: TGTGCCAGCAGCCAAAGGAGGACAGGGGGGACAGCTTTCTTT
abundance: few; j_gene: TRBJ1-6; d_gene: -; v_gene: TRBV4-1; CDR3aa: CASSPDTTPSPLHF; CDR3nt: TGCGCCAGCAGCCCAGACACAACTCCTTCACCCCTCCACTTT
abundance: -; j_gene: TRBJ1-1; d_gene: -; v_gene: TRBV15; CDR3aa: CATSRDYKEAFF; CDR3nt: TGTGCCACCAGCAGAGATTACAAGGAAGCTTTCTTT
abundance: -; j_gene: TRBJ1-6; d_gene: TRBD1; v_gene: TRBV20-1; CDR3aa: CSAPPGQGYSPLHF; CDR3nt: TGCAGTGCGCCGCCGGGACAGGGATATTCACCCCTCCACTTT
abundance: few; j_gene: TRBJ2-6; d_gene: -; v_gene: TRBV11-2; CDR3aa: CASSLVLGTPEANVLTF; CDR3nt: TGTGCCAGCAGCTTAGTACTGGGAACCCCTGAGGCCAACGTCCTGACTTTC
abundance: -; j_gene: TRBJ2-7; d_gene: -; v_gene: TRBV4-3; CDR3aa: CASSQDVDTAYEQYF; CDR3nt: TGCGCCAGCAGCCAAGATGTGGACACTGCCTACGAGCAGTACTTC
abundance: once; j_gene: TRBJ1-1; d_gene: -; v_gene: TRBV4-3; CDR3aa: CASSQEAGPVQAFF; CDR3nt: TGCGCCAGCAGCCAAGAGGCTGGACCAGTTCAAGCTTTCTTT
abundance: -; j_gene: TRBJ2-3; d_gene: -; v_gene: TRBV27; CDR3aa: CASSLSVGERADTQYF; CDR3nt: TGTGCCAGCAGTTTATCGGTGGGGGAGAGGGCAGATACGCAGTATTTT
abundance: many; j_gene: TRBJ2-1; d_gene: -; v_gene: TRBV3-1; CDR3aa: CASSQGPGGQFF; CDR3nt: TGTGCCAGCAGCCAAGGGCCCGGCGGGCAGTTCTTC
abundance: few; j_gene: TRBJ2-3; d_gene: TRBD1; v_gene: TRBV10-2; CDR3aa: CASRGTGGSSTDTQYF; CDR3nt: TGCGCCAGCAGAGGGACAGGGGGCTCCAGCACAGATACGCAGTATTTT
abundance: few; j_gene: TRBJ2-7; d_gene: TRBD1; v_gene: TRBV7-9; CDR3aa: CASSADRGRGNEQYF; CDR3nt: TGTGCCAGCAGCGCTGACAGGGGGCGCGGGAATGAGCAGTACTTC
abundance: few; j_gene: TRBJ2-3; d_gene: -; v_gene: TRBV27; CDR3aa: CASSPPFGTDTQYF; CDR3nt: TGTGCCAGCAGTCCCCCATTCGGCACAGATACGCAGTATTTT
abundance: many; j_gene: TRBJ2-1; d_gene: -; v_gene: TRBV20-1; CDR3aa: CSAQTGVMNEQFF; CDR3nt: TGCAGTGCCCAGACAGGAGTAATGAATGAGCAGTTCTTC
abundance: -; j_gene: TRBJ1-2; d_gene: TRBD1; v_gene: TRBV20-1; CDR3aa: CNAATGTTNYGYTF; CDR3nt: TGCAATGCGGCGACAGGGACTACTAACTATGGCTACACCTTC
abundance: -; j_gene: TRBJ2-3; d_gene: -; v_gene: TRBV29-1; CDR3aa: CSVLRARGVPDTQYF; CDR3nt: TGCAGCGTCCTCCGGGCCCGAGGAGTTCCAGATACGCAGTATTTT
abundance: -; j_gene: TRBJ2-7; d_gene: -; v_gene: TRBV5-5; CDR3aa: CASSFDLGAYEQYF; CDR3nt: TGTGCCAGCAGCTTTGATTTGGGCGCCTACGAGCAGTACTTC
abundance: few; j_gene: TRBJ1-2; d_gene: -; v_gene: TRBV19; CDR3aa: CASSPASQGGYTF; CDR3nt: TGTGCCAGTAGTCCAGCCTCTCAGGGTGGCTACACCTTC
abundance: few; j_gene: TRBJ2-7; d_gene: -; v_gene: TRBV30; CDR3aa: CAWSVGLKDHEQYF; CDR3nt: TGTGCCTGGAGTGTTGGATTGAAGGACCACGAGCAGTACTTC
abundance: few; j_gene: TRBJ2-3; d_gene: TRBD2; v_gene: TRBV4-3; CDR3aa: CASSQGIAGNTDTQYF; CDR3nt: TGCGCCAGCAGCCAGGGTATAGCGGGGAACACAGATACGCAGTATTTT
abundance: -; j_gene: TRBJ2-3; d_gene: TRBD2; v_gene: TRBV20-1; CDR3aa: CRSGGAGTDTQYF; CDR3nt: TGCAGAAGCGGGGGGGCCGGCACAGATACGCAGTATTTT
abundance: -; j_gene: TRBJ2-2; d_gene: -; v_gene: TRBV28; CDR3aa: CASRRINTGELFF; CDR3nt: TGTGCCAGCAGACGGATAAACACCGGGGAGCTGTTTTTT
abundance: few; j_gene: TRBJ2-5; d_gene: -; v_gene: TRBV20-1; CDR3aa: CSARDVGGAQYF; CDR3nt: TGCAGTGCTAGAGATGTGGGGGGAGCCCAGTACTTC
abundance: few; j_gene: TRBJ1-2; d_gene: TRBD1; v_gene: TRBV20-1; CDR3aa: CSARYRTGRNYGYTF; CDR3nt: TGCAGTGCTAGATACCGGACAGGCCGAAACTATGGCTACACCTTC
abundance: few; j_gene: TRBJ1-1; d_gene: -; v_gene: TRBV5-1; CDR3aa: CASSFGREGRAEAFF; CDR3nt: TGCGCCAGCAGCTTTGGCAGGGAAGGTAGGGCTGAAGCTTTCTTT
abundance: few; j_gene: TRBJ1-1; d_gene: TRBD1; v_gene: TRBV20-1; CDR3aa: CSASLGTGNTEAFF; CDR3nt: TGCAGTGCTAGCCTAGGGACAGGTAACACTGAAGCTTTCTTT
abundance: few; j_gene: TRBJ1-4; d_gene: -; v_gene: TRBV29-1; CDR3aa: CSVLDPSANEKLFF; CDR3nt: TGCAGCGTCCTCGACCCGTCGGCTAATGAAAAACTGTTTTTT
abundance: -; j_gene: TRBJ1-1; d_gene: TRBD1; v_gene: TRBV10-3; CDR3aa: CAIRPTGDNTEAFF; CDR3nt: TGTGCCATCAGGCCGACAGGGGACAACACTGAAGCTTTCTTT
abundance: -; j_gene: TRBJ2-7; d_gene: -; v_gene: TRBV7-2; CDR3aa: CASSLAATALNSYEQYF; CDR3nt: TGTGCCAGCAGCTTAGCGGCGACAGCATTGAACTCCTACGAGCAGTACTTC
abundance: many; j_gene: TRBJ2-1; d_gene: -; v_gene: TRBV24-1; CDR3aa: CATSGGRYNEQFF; CDR3nt: TGTGCCACCAGTGGAGGAAGATACAATGAGCAGTTCTTC
abundance: -; j_gene: TRBJ2-7; d_gene: -; v_gene: TRBV5-1; CDR3aa: CASSLGGNGYYEQYF; CDR3nt: TGCGCCAGCAGCTTGGGGGGTAATGGATACTACGAGCAGTACTTC
abundance: -; j_gene: TRBJ2-3; d_gene: -; v_gene: TRBV14; CDR3aa: CASSRRGQATDTQYF; CDR3nt: TGTGCCAGCAGCCGCCGGGGCCAAGCCACAGATACGCAGTATTTT
abundance: -; j_gene: TRBJ2-1; d_gene: -; v_gene: TRBV2; CDR3aa: CASSLVELSEQFF; CDR3nt: TGTGCCAGCAGCTTAGTTGAGCTTTCTGAGCAGTTCTTC
abundance: few; j_gene: TRBJ2-7; d_gene: -; v_gene: TRBV5-1; CDR3aa: CASSFPGTYEQYF; CDR3nt: TGCGCCAGCAGCTTCCCAGGAACCTACGAGCAGTACTTC
abundance: -; j_gene: TRBJ1-1; d_gene: TRBD1; v_gene: TRBV5-5; CDR3aa: CPQGAGSTEAFF; CDR3nt: TGCCCCCAGGGGGCCGGGAGCACTGAAGCTTTCTTT
abundance: -; j_gene: TRBJ1-5; d_gene: -; v_gene: TRBV7-2; CDR3aa: CASSSLGSQPQHF; CDR3nt: TGTGCCAGCAGCTCCCTGGGGAGTCAGCCCCAGCATTTT
abundance: few; j_gene: TRBJ2-1; d_gene: TRBD2; v_gene: TRBV20-1; CDR3aa: CSARDRGGTTNEQFF; CDR3nt: TGCAGTGCTAGAGATCGTGGTGGGACTACTAATGAGCAGTTCTTC
abundance: many; j_gene: TRBJ2-7; d_gene: TRBD1; v_gene: TRBV5-1; CDR3aa: CASSIGTAYEQYF; CDR3nt: TGCGCCAGCAGCATTGGGACAGCCTACGAGCAGTACTTC
abundance: many; j_gene: TRBJ2-4; d_gene: -; v_gene: TRBV7-9; CDR3aa: CASSLSAGLAKNIQYF; CDR3nt: TGTGCCAGCAGCTTATCCGCGGGGCTAGCCAAAAACATTCAGTACTTC
abundance: -; j_gene: TRBJ2-3; d_gene: TRBD1; v_gene: TRBV20-1; CDR3aa: CSAGTGTDTQYF; CDR3nt: TGCAGTGCTGGGACAGGCACAGATACGCAGTATTTT
abundance: few; j_gene: TRBJ2-4; d_gene: -; v_gene: TRBV11-3; CDR3aa: CASSFGPLNIQYF; CDR3nt: TGTGCCAGCAGCTTTGGACCCTTAAACATTCAGTACTTC